This T cell receptor beta chain was recovered during a study of identical twins. The sample holds a few counts of this clonotype. Its antigen is as yet unknown. Study results and caveats: Potential partial confounding of zero-insertion analyses by invariant MAIT and iNKT cells was noted.

A single record per CDR3 protein comes from TCRdb applying MiXCR to the 5' RACE reads. Among around 690,000 distinct CDR3 sequences, less than 25% were seen once, and the ten largest hold more than 4%. The same sample was also studied in work on T cells expressing NK-cell markers. From that report: CD8+ T cells in over 5 donors included dominant NKG2C+ clonotypes at 1.0-7.0%. Nothing established the HCMV specificity of expanded NKG2C+ T cell clones.

This clonotype was sampled from a woman aged 18-30 years in good health. The source material was PBMCs.

CDR3 DNA: TGTGCCAGCAGTCGGTCGTTGGCCGGGGGCAAAAACATTCAGTACTTC. It yields the protein CASSRSLAGGKNIQYF. The chain uses TRBV27 and TRBJ2-4, with D perhaps matching TRBD2 (6 bases). This CDR3 comprises 16 residues. The V gene's germline CDR1 is MNHEY and CDR2 SMNVEV (reference sequence). Trimming took 5 bases from V and 3 from J, leaving 17 bases between them.